The 14 T cell receptor beta chains in this list originate from one sample, sequenced in a study of neurological immune-mediated disorders. TCRdb recomputed calls from the 5' RACE reads with MiXCR, one row per CDR3 protein. The sample consists of about 36,000 distinct CDR3 sequences, approximately 10% of them appearing once. Time point specified: technical triplicate 1. The sample comprised PBMCs. These receptors came from a man in his 60s with HTLV-1-associated myelopathy (HAM/TSP).

On this clonotype: At one boundary the junction diverges from the germline segment, which might be a read error. J is TRBJ2-1 and V is TRBV9, with a possible D match to TRBD2 (6 bases). Germline CDR1 SGDLS, CDR2 YYNGEE. The CDR3 runs to 17 residues. In nucleotides, the CDR3 is TGTGCCAGCAGCGGGGGTAGCGGCGGATGGAGCCACAATGAGAAGTTCTTC. This sequence encodes CASSGGSGGWSHNEKFF.

A word on this clonotype: At one boundary the junction diverges from the germline segment, which might be a read error. This chain uses TRBV20-1 with TRBJ2-3; 8 positions agree with TRBD2. CDR1 and CDR2 (germline): DFQATT, SNEGSKA (reference sequence). This CDR3 contains 11 residues. CDR3 protein: CSGGESDTKYF. The CDR3 region has the DNA TGCAGCGGGGGGGAGTCAGATACGAAGTACTTT.

With respect to this clonotype: This may come from a read error, since a much larger clone is one base off. V gene TRBV5-4 combines with J gene TRBJ2-7, with 10 bases that match TRBD2. Germline-derived CDR1 and CDR2 are SGHNT and YYREEE (reference sequence). This CDR3 has 17 amino acids. This CDR3 reads CSSSFSRTSGPSYEQYF. The DNA of the CDR3 is TGTTCCAGCAGCTTTTCTCGGACTAGCGGACCCTCCTACGAGCAGTACTTC. Together with reference TRBV5-4 and TRBJ2-7, the CDR3 gives the full variable domain: ETGVTQSPTHLIKTRGQQVTLRCSSQSGHNTVSWYQQALGQGPQFIFQYYREEENGRGNFPPRFSGLQFPNYSSELNVNALELDDSALYLCSSSFSRTSGPSYEQYFGPGTRLTVT.

This clonotype occurred many times. The chain combines TRBV12-3 or TRBV12-4 with TRBJ2-4; D might be TRBD1 (6 bases). V dropped 3 bases and J dropped 3 bases, with 9 bases sitting between them. The CDR3 runs 14 residues. CDR3 in amino acids: CASSFRGGKNIQYF. The CDR3 DNA is TGTGCCAGCAGTTTTCGAGGGGGCAAAAACATTCAGTACTTC.

This clonotype has at least ten counts. The rearrangement links TRBV20-1 to TRBJ2-4; D possibly uses TRBD1 or TRBD2 (5 bases each). CDR3 size: 15 residues. Trimming shortened V by 5 bases and J by 2 bases, and 16 bases separated the two germline ends. Germline assignment: CDR1 DFQATT and CDR2 SNEGSKA (reference sequence). The CDR3 loop is CSAPRVGEPKNIQYF. The CDR3 coding sequence is TGCAGTGCTCCACGCGTAGGGGAGCCCAAAAACATTCAGTACTTC.

In this sample, this clonotype turned up many times. This chain joins TRBV5-1 and TRBJ2-2; D gene ambiguous. The ends were cut back, 3 bases at V and 0 bases at J, with 6 bases in the middle. Germline lookup yields CDR1 SGHRS and CDR2 YFSETQ. CDR3 length: 14 amino acids. In DNA form, the CDR3 reads TGCGCCAGCAGCTCAACACCGAACACCGGGGAGCTGTTTTTT. This encodes CASSSTPNTGELFF.

This clonotype appeared many times. The chain carries TRBV11-2 and TRBJ2-1, with 8 bases identical to TRBD2. V was clipped by 4 bases and J by 7 bases; unmatched bases: 15. CDR3 size: 17 residues. Germline CDR1 reads SGHAT; CDR2 reads FQNNGV. The CDR3 DNA reads TGTGCCAGCAGCTCCCTTCAAGCAAGCGGGAGAACGAATGAGCAGTTCTTC. Encoded protein: CASSSLQASGRTNEQFF.

By sample share, this clonotype is medium-sized (0.01 to 0.1%). This chain uses TRBV18 with TRBJ2-3, with D possibly being TRBD2 (5 bases). The germline V gene encodes CDR1 KGHSH and CDR2 LQKENI. This CDR3 region has 14 residues. V shed 3 bases and J shed 8 bases, with 15 bases lying between them. The CDR3 coding sequence is TGTGCCAGCTCACCGCCACGGGATGGGTTTACGCAGTATTTT. Amino acids: CASSPPRDGFTQYF.

This clonotype was counted ten times or more. This chain links TRBV5-1 with TRBJ2-2, with 7 bases fitting TRBD1. Germline-derived CDR1 and CDR2 are SGHRS and YFSETQ. Trimming at V came to 4 bases and at J to 2 bases, leaving 5 bases not matched to a gene. CDR3 length equals 15 residues. The CDR3 spells CASSHDRVNTGELFF. DNA for the CDR3: TGCGCCAGCAGCCACGACAGGGTAAACACCGGGGAGCTGTTTTTT.

In its sample, this clonotype was seen many times. The chain joins TRBV6-1 to TRBJ1-2; the D is unclear. The V end was cut by 6 bases, the J end by 10 bases, with 15 bases between. The CDR3 sequence is 12 residues long. Per germline, CDR1 MNHNS and CDR2 SASEGT. CDR3 bases: TGTGCCAGCAGGGATGGACCCCTCGACTACACCTTC. It translates to CASRDGPLDYTF.

This clonotype was seen many times. The rearrangement links TRBV15 to TRBJ2-1; D may be TRBD1 (6 bases). Trimming pared 5 bases from V and 4 bases from J, leaving 12 bases between. Looked up from germline, CDR1 is LNHNV and CDR2 is YYDKDF (reference sequence). CDR3 size: 14 residues. Written as DNA, the CDR3 is TGTGCCACCAGCCAACAGGGTGCATACAATGAGCAGTTCTTC. Its translation: CATSQQGAYNEQFF.

This clonotype was recorded at least ten times. The V gene is TRBV24-1, the J gene TRBJ2-4; D possibly corresponds to TRBD2 (5 bases). Germline CDR1 KGHDR, CDR2 SFDVKD. The CDR3 contains 17 residues. V was clipped by 4 bases and J by 0 bases, with 15 bases between them. Written as DNA, the CDR3 is TGTGCCACCAGTGACGCTCGACTTGAGGGAGCCAAAAACATTCAGTACTTC. It is translated as CATSDARLEGAKNIQYF.

This clonotype was seen many times. The chain joins TRBV20-1 to TRBJ1-1; tentatively, D is TRBD1 (5 bases). Trimming removed 3 bases from V and 0 bases from J, with 14 bases in between. The CDR3 length is 15 residues. CDR1 and CDR2 (germline): DFQATT, SNEGSKA (reference sequence). In DNA form, the CDR3 reads TGCAGTGCTAGGGAAGGACAAGCTTTGAACACTGAAGCTTTCTTT. It specifies CSAREGQALNTEAFF.

This clonotype was seen ten or more times. The V gene is TRBV5-1, the J gene TRBJ2-6; D might be TRBD1 or TRBD2, each matching 6 bases. Trimming took 4 bases from V and 0 from J, leaving 17 bases between them. The CDR3 is 18 amino acids. Germline V gene sequence: CDR1 SGHRS, CDR2 YFSETQ. CDR3 DNA: TGCGCCAGCAGCCCCCGGAGGGGGTCGCACTCTGGGGCCAACGTCCTGACTTTC. The encoded protein is CASSPRRGSHSGANVLTF.